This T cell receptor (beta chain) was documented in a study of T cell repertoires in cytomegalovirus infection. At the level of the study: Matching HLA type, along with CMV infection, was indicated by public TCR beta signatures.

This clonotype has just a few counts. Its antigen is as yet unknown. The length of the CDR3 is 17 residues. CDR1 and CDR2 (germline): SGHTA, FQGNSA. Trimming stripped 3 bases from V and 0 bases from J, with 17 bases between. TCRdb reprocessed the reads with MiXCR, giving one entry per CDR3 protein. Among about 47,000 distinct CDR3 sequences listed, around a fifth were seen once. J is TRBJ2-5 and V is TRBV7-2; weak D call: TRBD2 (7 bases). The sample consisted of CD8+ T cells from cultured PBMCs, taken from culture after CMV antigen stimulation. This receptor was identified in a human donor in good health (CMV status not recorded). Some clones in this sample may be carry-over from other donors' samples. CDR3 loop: CASSLRAGASYQETQYF. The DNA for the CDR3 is TGTGCCAGCAGCTTGAGGGCGGGGGCCTCCTACCAAGAGACCCAGTACTTC.